These 5 T cell receptor beta chains came from one sample sequenced in a study of OX40 agonist ivuxolimab in advanced cancers. The library was generated by the immunoSEQ multiplex PCR assay. TCRdb re-hosts the immuneACCESS table, in-frame sequences only. Its copies lack some clones; in the studies checked, an unresolved V gene accounts for under half of them, and the cause for the rest is not known. Here the sample has around 70,000 clones; 85% occur a single time. The ten biggest clones cover 5.5% to 6% of the sample. This specimen consisted of CD4+ or CD8+ T cells sorted from blood, obtained in a trial of the OX40 agonist ivuxolimab. Receptors were obtained from an adult with an advanced solid tumor such as melanoma, head and neck, liver or kidney cancer.

The chain uses TRBV27 and TRBJ2-2; weak D call: TRBD1 (5 bases). Germline V gene data show CDR1 as MNHEY and CDR2 as SMNVEV (reference sequence). The CDR3 is 13 amino acids. V was trimmed by 2 bases and J by 5 bases, leaving 6 bases between them. This chain's CDR3 is CASSLAGTGELFF. The CDR3 DNA is TGTGCCAGCAGTTTAGCAGGGACCGGGGAGCTGTTTTTT.

The chain recombines TRBV7-9 with TRBJ2-3, with 7 bases aligning to TRBD2. V dropped 1 base and J dropped 3; count of bases not matched to a gene: 10. The germline gives CDR1 SEHNR, CDR2 FQNEAQ (reference sequence). The CDR3 sequence is 17 residues long. CDR3 amino acids: CASSLGASGDRTDTQYF. The DNA of the CDR3 is TGTGCCAGCAGCTTAGGGGCTAGCGGAGATAGGACAGATACGCAGTATTTT.

The gene calls are TRBV9 and TRBJ2-1; TRBD1 matches at 8 bases. The V and J ends lost 1 base and 5 bases, in that order; junction bases with no gene match: 8. Germline V gene sequence: CDR1 SGDLS, CDR2 YYNGEE. The CDR3 has 16 residues. CDR3 sequence: CASSVSLGTGDNEQFF. CDR3 nucleotides: TGTGCCAGCAGCGTATCGTTGGGGACAGGTGACAATGAGCAGTTCTTC.

The genes are TRBV10-2 and TRBJ2-1; 7 bases match TRBD1. CDR1 is WSHSY, CDR2 SAAADI, per germline. This CDR3 has 14 amino acids. Trimming at V came to 4 bases and at J to 8 bases, leaving 8 bases not matched to a gene. CDR3 protein: CASSVSGTDHEQFF. The CDR3 DNA reads TGCGCCAGCAGTGTGTCCGGGACAGATCATGAGCAGTTCTTC.

V is TRBV4-2 and J is TRBJ2-4; 12 positions agree with TRBD2. The CDR3 is 18 amino acids. Germline loops: CDR1 LGHNA, CDR2 YNFKEQ. Trimming removed 0 bases from V and 9 bases from J; junction bases left unmatched: 12. The CDR3 region is CASSQDGGLAGPRGIQYF. CDR3 in DNA: TGTGCCAGCAGCCAAGATGGGGGACTAGCGGGCCCCAGGGGCATTCAGTACTTC.